The rows below give T cell receptor beta chains drawn from one sample of a study of early T cells in non-severe SARS-CoV-2 infection. MiXCR was run by TCRdb on the 5' RACE reads, yielding one entry per CDR3 protein. This table holds some 46,000 distinct CDR3 sequences, around 6.1% found once. The sequenced sample consisted of whole blood. These receptors all come from an adult who was a healthcare worker with PCR-confirmed SARS-CoV-2 infection or an uninfected control (not recorded which). The CDR3 runs from the conserved cysteine through the conserved F or W. A D gene is named only where the DNA matches it firmly. The size field is filled for only some rows; it gives once, few, many or a size class.

J gene,D gene,V gene,clone size,CDR3 DNA,CDR3 protein
TRBJ2-1,NA,TRBV2,NA,TGTGCCAGCAGTGAATCCCAGTGGGGGGGCGCGATTGAGTTCTTC,CASSESQWGGAIEFF
TRBJ1-4,NA,TRBV11-2,many,TGTGCCAGCAGCCCCAACCGAGGGACGACAGGTCAAAAACTGTTTTTT,CASSPNRGTTGQKLFF
TRBJ2-2,NA,TRBV24-1,few,TGTGCCACCAGTGATTTGTCTAGCGTGTCCGGGGAGCTGTTTTTT,CATSDLSSVSGELFF
TRBJ2-3,NA,TRBV7-9,many,TGTGCCAGCACTCCAGGGGTTGGGGGCACAGATACGCAGTATTTT,CASTPGVGGTDTQYF
TRBJ2-1,TRBD2,TRBV20-1,many,TGCAGTGCCTCACCCGCCGGAGCGGGGCGCTACAATGAGCAGTTCTTC,CSASPAGAGRYNEQFF
TRBJ1-2,NA,TRBV18,many,TGTGCCAGCTCACCAGAAGGGTCTTATGGCTACACCTTC,CASSPEGSYGYTF
TRBJ1-3,NA,TRBV12-3/TRBV12-4,NA,TGTGCCAGCAGTTTAGACACCACGAAAGGAAACACCATATATTTT,CASSLDTTKGNTIYF
TRBJ2-3,TRBD2,TRBV3-1,NA,TGTGCCAGCAGCCAAGATCTTACTAGCGGGGGCACAGATACGCAGTATTTT,CASSQDLTSGGTDTQYF
TRBJ2-7,TRBD2,TRBV6-5,few,TGTGCCAGCAGTCGCGGTGTAGCGGGGGGCGTTTCCTACGAGCAGTACTTC,CASSRGVAGGVSYEQYF
TRBJ1-1,NA,TRBV3-1,few,TGTGCCAGCAGCCAAGCCGTGGGCAGGACGTCTGAAGCTTTCTTT,CASSQAVGRTSEAFF
TRBJ1-1,NA,TRBV6-1,few,TGTGCCAGCAGTGAAGAACGGCACACTGAAGCTTTCTTT,CASSEERHTEAFF
TRBJ2-2,NA,TRBV11-2,NA,TGTGCCAGCAGCTACATACAGGGAACCACCGGGGAGCTGTTTTTT,CASSYIQGTTGELFF
TRBJ2-5,NA,TRBV28,few,TGTGCCAGCAGCCTTGGGACTCGCTTTTACATGAACCAAGAGACCCAGTACTTC,CASSLGTRFYMNQETQYF
TRBJ2-5,NA,TRBV3-1,few,TGTGCCAGCAGCCAAGATAGACGCGTCCTTAACGGGGAGACCCAGTACTTC,CASSQDRRVLNGETQYF
TRBJ2-1,TRBD2,TRBV12-3/TRBV12-4,few,TGTGCCAGCAGTCGTAGCGGGGGGGCCTACAATGAGCAGTTCTTC,CASSRSGGAYNEQFF
TRBJ1-2,TRBD1,TRBV15,few,TGTGCCACCAGCAGGGGACAGAACTATGGCTACACCTTC,CATSRGQNYGYTF
TRBJ2-3,NA,TRBV11-2,few,TGTGCCAGCAGCTTTAAGACTAAACGCACAGATACGCAGTATTTT,CASSFKTKRTDTQYF
TRBJ2-6,NA,TRBV6-6,NA,TGTGCCAGCACGCGAGGCGATTCAGGGGCCAACGTCCTGACTTTC,CASTRGDSGANVLTF